This T cell receptor (beta chain) originates from a study of beta chain features in type 1 diabetes (dated by TCRdb to the late 2010s). Describing the broader study: Mean age, gender distribution, total cell number and subset yield were not different between patients and healthy donors. A total of roughly 100,000,000 sorted cells were examined across all samples, and the number of cells per subset was strongly correlated with RNA yield. The study compared TCRB repertoires of sorted circulating CD4+ T cell subsets between recently diagnosed type 1 diabetes patients and matched healthy donors. Whereas all 30 or so donors provided naive and central memory subsets, regulatory and stem cell-like memory subsets were isolated from just 8 patients and about 8 healthy donors. Paper-wide results and their limitations: Shorter templates might be favored by PCR, yet because patient and control samples were amplified and corrected together, any such skew would affect both groups equally. Because cDNA was sequenced instead of genomic DNA, highly expressing activated cells could be over-represented, though the groups showed no difference in activation or CD3 levels. Naive, central memory and regulatory TCRB repertoires appeared to be more alike among patients than among healthy donors. HLA sub-analyses involved small numbers of individuals, so any influence of HLA type on TCRB rearrangement remained unresolved. At VDJ recombination sites, type 1 diabetes patients had fewer insertions and more deleted nucleotides, which implies abnormalities in thymic rearrangement. In all four CD4+ subsets, TCRB CDR3 length was moderately but significantly shorter in type 1 diabetes patients.

To note about this clone: Its binding antigen is unknown. Base quality data are lacking; no much larger clone is found one base away.

The entire isolated RNA was reverse transcribed using the High Capacity cDNA Reverse Transcription Kit, and thus expressed TCRB transcripts were sequenced. Deep immunoSEQ sequencing was performed on naive, central memory and regulatory T cell samples, with an average of roughly 4 million total reads per sample. After sorted cells were lysed in RLT buffer, RNA was extracted with DNase-treated RNeasy Micro or Mini kits, with the choice depending on cell number. To prevent cross-contamination, every cell subset was processed on its own, while patient and healthy donor samples were processed together. TCRB sequences were amplified from cDNA with the immunoSEQ multiplex PCR, producing 87-bp fragments spanning the CDR3 region. The amplicons were sequenced using the Illumina HiSeq platform. For the original study's pipeline: Synthetic template baselines were used to correct PCR bias computationally, reads within Hamming distance 2 were collapsed, and singletons that could not be merged were discarded. Reads were aligned against IMGT to assign V, D and J genes, CDR3 length and insertions or deletions at six rearrangement sites. Within each subset, clonotype counts were normalized to sorted cell number, after which true diversity and Gini coefficients were computed with the tcR R package. The overlap coefficient, calculated on TCRB nucleotide sequences, was used to quantify repertoire sharing. This is the immuneACCESS table as TCRdb keeps it, with only in-frame sequences that have V and J called. A part of the clones is gone; compared with another copy, unresolved V genes explain less than half, and the rest is unexplained. Clonal size and the V and J genes are those of that table, whereas D and trimming came from the DNA. Recorded for this sample are tens of thousands of clones; around half of them occurred a single time. Together, the top ten hold 2.6% of the sample.

From each donor, a single peripheral blood sample of approximately 110 mL on average was drawn into heparinised tubes. Naive, central memory, regulatory and stem cell-like memory CD4+ T cells were sorted on a BD FACSAria II using a panel including CD45RO, CCR7, CD25, CD127, CD95 and CD27. Purity was above 95% for every sorted population. Right away, PBMCs were isolated by Lymphoprep density gradient centrifugation and were stained directly, with no culture step. To minimize batch effects, samples were stained and sorted in pairs, one healthy donor with one patient per experiment. Sequences SGHRS (CDR1) and YFSETQ (CDR2) are obtained from the germline V gene. The trim is 5 bases for V and 8 bases for J, with a gap of 20 bases between the germline ends. The CDR3 spans 15 residues, from the cysteine through the phenylalanine. Only the CDR3 region is kept as DNA, spanning 45 bases read in frame from base 1.

The rearrangement joined TRBV5-1 to TRBJ2-1; TRBD2 is possibly the D segment (6 matching bases). The receptor was derived from a woman aged 40 to 50 with type 1 diabetes. The sequenced material came from Tregs from blood. The sample's cell subset or site label, decoded: regulatory CD4+ T cells. The DNA sequence is TGCGCCAGCAGGATGGGTCAGGGAGGTCTGGATGAGCAGTTCTTC. Its amino acids are CASRMGQGGLDEQFF. Extended through the reference TRBV5-1 and TRBJ2-1 proteins, this CDR3 yields the full variable domain: KAGVTQTPRYLIKTRGQQVTLSCSPISGHRSVSWYQQTPGQGLQFLFEYFSETQRNKGNFPGRFSGRQFSNSRSEMNVSTLELGDSALYLCASRMGQGGLDEQFFGPGTRLTVL.